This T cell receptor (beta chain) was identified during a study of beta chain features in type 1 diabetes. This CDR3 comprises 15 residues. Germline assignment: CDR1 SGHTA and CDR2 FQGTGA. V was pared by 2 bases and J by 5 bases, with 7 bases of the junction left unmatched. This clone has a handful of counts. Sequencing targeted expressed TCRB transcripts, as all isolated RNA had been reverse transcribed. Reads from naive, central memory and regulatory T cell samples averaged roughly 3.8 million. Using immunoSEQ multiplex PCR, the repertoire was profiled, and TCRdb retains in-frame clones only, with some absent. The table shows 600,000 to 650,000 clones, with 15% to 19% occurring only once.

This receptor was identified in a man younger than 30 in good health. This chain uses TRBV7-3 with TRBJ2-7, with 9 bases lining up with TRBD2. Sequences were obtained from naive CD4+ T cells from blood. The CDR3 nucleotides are TGTGCCAGCAGCTTAGAAGGCGGGAGGGTGAACGAGCAGTACTTC. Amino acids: CASSLEGGRVNEQYF.